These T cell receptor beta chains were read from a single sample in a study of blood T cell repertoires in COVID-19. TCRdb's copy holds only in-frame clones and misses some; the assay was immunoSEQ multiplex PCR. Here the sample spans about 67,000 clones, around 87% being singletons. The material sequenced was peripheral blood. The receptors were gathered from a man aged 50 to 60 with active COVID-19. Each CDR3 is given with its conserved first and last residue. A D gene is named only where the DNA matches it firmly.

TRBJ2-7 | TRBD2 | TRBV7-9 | CASSRLAGEGEQYF
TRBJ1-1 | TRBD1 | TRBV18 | CASSPPEGGADNTEAFF
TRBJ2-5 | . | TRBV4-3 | CASSQRATSEETQYF
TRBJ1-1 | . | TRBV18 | CASSPRHPNTEAFF
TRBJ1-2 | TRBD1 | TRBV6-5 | CASRGTGYLYGYTF
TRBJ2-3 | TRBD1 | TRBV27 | CASSSRQGVDTQYF
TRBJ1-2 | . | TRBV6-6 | CASNSPENYGYTF
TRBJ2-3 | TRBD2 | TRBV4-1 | CASSQVGRGDGDTQYF
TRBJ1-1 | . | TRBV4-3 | CASSQAGLGAEAFF
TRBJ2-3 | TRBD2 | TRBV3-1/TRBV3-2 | CASSRRLAGEGDTQYF
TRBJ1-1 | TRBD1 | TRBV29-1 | CSVDRSGTGGAEAFF
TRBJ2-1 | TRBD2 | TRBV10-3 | CAISESGAAASGYNEQFF
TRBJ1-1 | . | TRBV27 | CASSLNREGLAFF
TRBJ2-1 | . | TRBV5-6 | CASSLGQGVEFF
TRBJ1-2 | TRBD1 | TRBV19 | CASRTGVGYGYTF
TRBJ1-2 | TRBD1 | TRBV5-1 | CASSLMTGDGYGYTF
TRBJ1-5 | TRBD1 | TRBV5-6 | CASSRGGQGKVQPQHF
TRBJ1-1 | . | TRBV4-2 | CASSQGNREWGEAFF
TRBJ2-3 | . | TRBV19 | CASRDRSGADTQYF
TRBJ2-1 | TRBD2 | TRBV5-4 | CASVRGTSGPYNEQFF
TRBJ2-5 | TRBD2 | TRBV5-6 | CASSSTSGGPGVQTQYF
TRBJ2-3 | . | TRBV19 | CASSWVGARKDTQYF
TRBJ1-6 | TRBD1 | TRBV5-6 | CASSSQGPASTLHF
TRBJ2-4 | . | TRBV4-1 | CASSITSGQGIWQYF
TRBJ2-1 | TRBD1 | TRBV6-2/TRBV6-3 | CASSYTGVVFEQFF
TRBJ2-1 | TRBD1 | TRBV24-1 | CATSDSFRGISSYNEQFF